A single sample gave rise to the 23 T cell receptor beta chains below, sequenced in a study of blood T cell repertoires in COVID-19. Profiled with immunoSEQ multiplex PCR; TCRdb holds only in-frame clones, not every one. The sample consists of around 100,000 clones, roughly 85% of them appearing once. Sequences were obtained from peripheral blood. These receptors all come from a human donor in a cohort sampled during active COVID-19.

The chain joins TRBV7-9 to TRBJ2-1; 9 bases agree with TRBD1. The CDR3 has 16 amino acids. The V gene end was trimmed by 2 bases and the J gene end by 4 bases; junction bases not matched to a gene: 6. Germline CDR1 is SEHNR and CDR2 is FQNEAQ (reference sequence). Here the CDR3 reads CASSLRGTGNYNEQFF. CDR3 coding DNA: TGTGCCAGCAGCTTACGTGGGACAGGGAATTACAATGAGCAGTTCTTC.

This clone turned up a few times. The chain is built from TRBV19 and TRBJ1-5; D possibly corresponds to TRBD1 (6 bases). CDR1 is LNHDA, CDR2 SQIVND, per germline (reference sequence). The germline V and J ends were trimmed by 3 bases and 2 bases, with 17 bases remaining between them. This CDR3 contains 17 residues. CDR3 DNA sequence: TGTGCCAGTAGTATCCTACAGGGATGGGTGCGCAATCAGCCCCAGCATTTT. Translated: CASSILQGWVRNQPQHF.

The chain employs TRBV6-6 and TRBJ2-1; 7 nucleotides match TRBD2. Trimming cost V 0 bases and J 0 bases; bases outside gene matches: 2. The CDR3 is made up of 16 amino acids. From germline, CDR1 is MNHNY and CDR2 SVGAGI (reference sequence). CDR3 sequence reads: CASSYSGRGSYNEQFF. CDR3 DNA: TGTGCCAGCAGTTACTCGGGGAGGGGCTCCTACAATGAGCAGTTCTTC.

As for this clone: This sample includes further DNA sequences coding for the same CDR3. This chain uses TRBV5-1 with TRBJ1-1; a weak D match, TRBD1 (6 bases). Trimming cost V 0 bases and J 2 bases, with 8 bases left between them. The CDR3 contains 14 residues. Germline V gene sequence: CDR1 SGHRS, CDR2 YFSETQ. Here the CDR3 DNA reads TGCGCCAGCAGCTTGGACAGGGCTAACACTGAAGCTTTCTTT. Its protein is CASSLDRANTEAFF.

The chain couples TRBV4-2 to TRBJ2-7; 9 bases line up with TRBD2. Germline V CDR1 and CDR2: LGHNA, YNFKEQ. The CDR3 runs to 17 residues. J lost 2 bases, V lost 1 base, and 9 bases had no gene match. CDR3 nucleotides: TGTGCCAGCAGCCAAGGTATCTATAGCGGGAGTACCTACGAGCAGTACTTC. Its translation is CASSQGIYSGSTYEQYF.

The chain carries TRBV2 and TRBJ1-1, with D possibly matching TRBD1 (6 bases). V was cut by 3 bases and J by 1 base, with 12 bases left in between. The CDR3 covers 15 residues. Germline CDR1 reads SNHLY; CDR2 reads FYNNEI. The CDR3 DNA reads as TGTGCCAGCAGTGAGCAGGGGTGGCGGAACACTGAAGCTTTCTTT. Protein product: CASSEQGWRNTEAFF.

This chain joins TRBV7-2 and TRBJ2-3, with 12 positions matching TRBD2. The CDR3 runs 16 residues. CDR1 SGHTA and CDR2 FQGNSA come from the germline V gene. The ends lost 1 base at V and 4 bases at J; junction bases unmatched: 3. The CDR3: CASSLGLAGGPDTQYF. DNA of the CDR3: TGTGCCAGCAGCTTAGGTCTAGCGGGAGGGCCAGATACGCAGTATTTT.

This clone was counted between two and nine times. The genes are TRBV7-3 and TRBJ1-6, with 8 bases matching TRBD1. The CDR3 covers 14 residues. V shed 1 base, J shed 8 bases, and the junction held 1 base outside the gene matches. Germline V gene lookup returns CDR1 SGHTA and CDR2 FQGTGA. CDR3 coding DNA: TGTGCCAGCAGCTTAATGGGACAGGATTCACCCCTCCACTTT. Translating gives CASSLMGQDSPLHF.

The chain links TRBV24-1 to TRBJ2-1; TRBD2 matches 8 bases. Losses at the gene ends were 3 bases for V and 7 bases for J; bases not matched to a gene: 7. CDR1 KGHDR and CDR2 SFDVKD come from the germline V gene. The length of the CDR3 is 15 residues. CDR3 loop: CATSDPGGPGNEQFF. In DNA form, the CDR3 reads TGTGCCACCAGTGATCCGGGGGGGCCGGGAAATGAGCAGTTCTTC.

V usage is TRBV7-3 and J usage is TRBJ2-5; TRBD2 agrees at 12 bases. CDR1 and CDR2 from the germline V gene are SGHTA and FQGTGA. Unmatched junction bases numbered 9, after V lost 5 bases and J lost 5 bases. The CDR3 contains 16 residues. The CDR3 sequence is CASSLGLAGIGETQYF. CDR3 bases: TGTGCCAGCAGCCTAGGACTAGCGGGGATAGGGGAGACCCAGTACTTC. The full variable domain, its missing parts supplied by reference TRBV7-3 and TRBJ2-5, is GAGVSQTPSNKVTEKGKYVELRCDPISGHTALYWYRQSLGQGPEFLIYFQGTGAADDSGLPNDRFFAVRPEGSVSTLKIQRTERGDSAVYLCASSLGLAGIGETQYFGPGTRLLVL.

V is TRBV6-5 and J is TRBJ1-3, with unresolved D. From germline, CDR1 is MNHEY and CDR2 SVGAGI. The V end lost 9 bases, the J end lost 0 bases, and 3 bases lay between the germline ends. CDR3 length: 11 amino acids. CDR3 DNA sequence: TGTGCCAGTAACTCTGGAAACACCATATATTTT. This encodes CASNSGNTIYF.

The CDR3 coding sequence is TGTGCCAGCAGTTCAACCAAACAGGGATTTCAAGAGACCCAGTACTTC. It is translated as CASSSTKQGFQETQYF. This sequence joins TRBV28 and TRBJ2-5; a weak D match, TRBD1 (6 bases). Trimming removed 4 bases at V and 2 bases at J, with 17 bases between. The CDR3 is 16 residues long. Per the germline V gene, CDR1 is MDHEN and CDR2 is SYDVKM. Supplemented by reference TRBV28 and TRBJ2-5, the full variable domain reads DVKVTQSSRYLVKRTGEKVFLECVQDMDHENMFWYRQDPGLGLRLIYFSYDVKMKEKGDIPEGYSVSREKKERFSLILESASTNQTSMYLCASSSTKQGFQETQYFGPGTRLLVL.

The genes are TRBV11-2 and TRBJ1-1; D gene unclear. V was clipped by 5 bases and J by 1 base, with 14 bases between them. This CDR3 region has 15 residues. Germline CDR1 reads SGHAT; CDR2 reads FQNNGV. CDR3 coding DNA: TGTGCCAGCAGCGCATGGGATGAGGGGAACACTGAAGCTTTCTTT. Translation: CASSAWDEGNTEAFF.

The V call is TRBV7-9, the J call TRBJ1-1, with D unclear. Germline CDR1 is SEHNR and CDR2 is FQNEAQ (reference sequence). The V end lost 4 bases, the J end lost 4 bases, and 10 bases lay between the germline ends. CDR3 length: 13 residues. The CDR3 region is CASSYDPGTEAFF. CDR3 DNA: TGTGCCAGCAGCTACGATCCCGGCACTGAAGCTTTCTTT. The whole variable domain, filled in from reference TRBV7-9 and TRBJ1-1, reads DTGVSQNPRHKITKRGQNVTFRCDPISEHNRLYWYRQTLGQGPEFLTYFQNEAQLEKSRLLSDRFSAERPKGSFSTLEIQRTEQGDSAMYLCASSYDPGTEAFFGQGTRLTVV.

This chain joins TRBV4-3 and TRBJ2-1; 11 bases line up with TRBD2. The CDR3 has 16 amino acids. Trimming at V came to 2 bases and at J to 10 bases, leaving 10 bases not matched to a gene. The V gene's germline CDR1 is LGHNA and CDR2 YSLEER. CDR3 protein: CASSQLAGGSSSEQFF. CDR3 DNA: TGCGCCAGCAGCCAACTAGCGGGGGGCTCGTCCAGCGAGCAGTTCTTC.

The V call is TRBV9, the J call TRBJ1-6; a possible D gene is TRBD1 (5 bases). Per the germline V gene, CDR1 is SGDLS and CDR2 is YYNGEE. The ends were cut back, 2 bases at V and 7 bases at J, with 13 bases in the middle. This CDR3 contains 15 residues. CDR3 coding DNA: TGTGCCAGCAGCGTGGGCAGGGCCGGGAATTCACCCCTCCACTTT. This translates into CASSVGRAGNSPLHF.

The chain links TRBV18 to TRBJ2-3, with a possible D match to TRBD2 (6 bases). Deletions cut 6 bases from V and 4 bases from J, with 17 bases between. The CDR3 runs to 15 residues. Per germline, CDR1 KGHSH and CDR2 LQKENI. The CDR3 here is CASSKTSYGADTQYF. The CDR3 DNA sequence: TGTGCCAGCTCCAAGACTAGTTACGGTGCAGATACGCAGTATTTT.

This clone is a singleton in its sample. V and J are TRBV3-1 (or the pseudogene TRBV3-2) and TRBJ2-7; 8 bases align to TRBD2. J was trimmed by 0 bases and V by 5 bases; bases with no gene match: 6. There are 15 residues in the CDR3. The germline V gene encodes CDR1 LGHDT and CDR2 YNNKEL (reference sequence). The CDR3 DNA sequence: TGTGCCAGCAGCACCCGACTAGCGACCTCCTACGAGCAGTACTTC. Its protein product is CASSTRLATSYEQYF.

This chain connects TRBV6-4 to TRBJ2-7, with a possible D match to TRBD2 (5 bases). Germline CDR1 MRHNA, CDR2 SNTAGT. The CDR3 is 13 amino acids. Trimming took 6 bases from V and 2 from J, leaving 11 bases between them. Written as DNA, the CDR3 is TGTGCCAGCAGGGGCGGAGGACCCTACGAGCAGTACTTC. It is translated as CASRGGGPYEQYF.

The chain carries TRBV30 and TRBJ2-3, with D perhaps matching TRBD2 (6 bases). Germline CDR1 is GTSNPN and CDR2 is SVGIG (reference sequence). Trimming took 0 bases from V and 6 from J, leaving 13 bases between them. The CDR3 length is 14 residues. CDR3 nucleotides: TGTGCCTGGAGTGTACCTGGGGGGAGTGATACGCAGTATTTT. It is translated as CAWSVPGGSDTQYF.

The rearrangement joins TRBV3-1 (or the pseudogene TRBV3-2) to TRBJ2-5; possibly TRBD1 for D (6 bases). CDR1 LGHDT and CDR2 YNNKEL come from the germline V gene (reference sequence). Between the trimmed V and J ends, which lost 4 bases and 7 bases, there was a span of 13 bases. The CDR3 consists of 13 residues. The CDR3 region is CASSPRQAGTQYF. CDR3 nucleotides: TGTGCCAGCAGCCCACGACAGGCCGGGACCCAGTACTTC.

The chain uses TRBV7-9 and TRBJ1-1, with no clear D. With 6 bases removed from V and 4 bases from J, the gap between germline ends came to 15 bases. The CDR3 has 14 residues. Germline V gives CDR1 SEHNR, CDR2 FQNEAQ (reference sequence). DNA for the CDR3: TGTGCCAGCAGTCCCGATCCCGAGGGCACTGAAGCTTTCTTT. Amino acids: CASSPDPEGTEAFF. The complete variable domain, with remaining parts taken from reference TRBV7-9 and TRBJ1-1, reads DTGVSQNPRHKITKRGQNVTFRCDPISEHNRLYWYRQTLGQGPEFLTYFQNEAQLEKSRLLSDRFSAERPKGSFSTLEIQRTEQGDSAMYLCASSPDPEGTEAFFGQGTRLTVV.

This clone was found a few times. This chain connects TRBV6-5 to TRBJ2-7; 12 bases map to TRBD2. V was pared by 3 bases and J by 9 bases, with 9 bases of the junction left unmatched. The CDR3 spans 15 residues. Germline CDR1 is MNHEY and CDR2 is SVGAGI. DNA for the CDR3: TGTGCCAGCAGTTATCGGACTAGCGGGATTGGTGGGCAGTACTTC. Protein: CASSYRTSGIGGQYF.